This entry lists 30 T cell receptor beta chains sequenced from one sample in a study of early T cells in non-severe SARS-CoV-2 infection. TCRdb reprocessed the 5' RACE reads via MiXCR and lists one record per CDR3 protein. This sample has 65,000 to 90,000 distinct CDR3 sequences; around 12% occur once, and the top ten carry about 7%. What was sequenced was whole blood. These receptors originate from an adult who was a healthcare worker with PCR-confirmed SARS-CoV-2 infection or an uninfected control (not recorded which).

The chain uses TRBV5-1 and TRBJ2-3; TRBD1 aligns across 8 bases. V lost 4 bases to trimming and J lost 4 bases; unmatched junction nucleotides: 5. This CDR3 has 14 residues. Per the germline V gene, CDR1 is SGHRS and CDR2 is YFSETQ. CDR3 residues: CASSADREADTQYF. The DNA for the CDR3 is TGCGCCAGCAGCGCGGACAGGGAAGCAGATACGCAGTATTTT.

The chain combines TRBV6-6 with TRBJ1-6, with 7 bases lining up with TRBD1. Germline values: CDR1 MNHNY, CDR2 SVGAGI (reference sequence). The CDR3 runs 15 residues. Trimming took 0 bases from V and 10 from J; bases not matched to a gene: 6. CDR3: CASSYSQGELSPLHF. CDR3 sequence (DNA): TGTGCCAGCAGTTACTCGCAGGGGGAATTATCACCCCTCCACTTT.

The chain employs TRBV9 and TRBJ2-6; D gene ambiguous. V was cut by 2 bases and J by 2 bases, with 2 bases left in between. The CDR3 has 13 residues. The germline V gene encodes CDR1 SGDLS and CDR2 YYNGEE. Here the CDR3 reads CASSVTGANVLTF. CDR3 DNA sequence: TGTGCCAGCAGCGTTACTGGGGCCAACGTCCTGACTTTC.

The rearrangement links TRBV9 to TRBJ1-2; TRBD1 matches at 8 bases. With 3 bases clipped from V and 3 bases from J, the junction kept 1 base outside the gene matches. Germline assignment: CDR1 SGDLS and CDR2 YYNGEE. The CDR3 covers 13 residues. The CDR3 nucleotides read TGTGCCAGCAGCGCGACAGGGGACTATGGCTACACCTTC. It codes for CASSATGDYGYTF.

This clonotype ranks as medium-sized. The chain is built from TRBV7-9 and TRBJ2-3; TRBD1 matches 11 bases. Germline V gives CDR1 SEHNR, CDR2 FQNEAQ (reference sequence). This CDR3 is built from 15 residues. Unmatched junction bases numbered 6, after V lost 6 bases and J lost 4 bases. CDR3 loop: CASSWGQGDADTQYF. Here the CDR3 DNA reads TGTGCCAGCAGTTGGGGACAGGGGGACGCAGATACGCAGTATTTT. The entire variable domain, with the rest obtained from reference TRBV7-9 and TRBJ2-3, is as follows: DTGVSQNPRHKITKRGQNVTFRCDPISEHNRLYWYRQTLGQGPEFLTYFQNEAQLEKSRLLSDRFSAERPKGSFSTLEIQRTEQGDSAMYLCASSWGQGDADTQYFGPGTRLTVL.

This clonotype has only a few counts. V usage is TRBV4-2 and J usage is TRBJ2-5; D uncertain. Trimming removed 0 bases at V and 4 bases at J, with 12 bases between. The CDR3 has 15 residues. Germline-derived CDR1 and CDR2 are LGHNA and YNFKEQ. CDR3 protein: CASSQDLASGETQYF. The CDR3 nucleotides read TGTGCCAGCAGCCAAGATCTGGCGTCTGGAGAGACCCAGTACTTC.

This sequence joins TRBV27 and TRBJ2-5; no clear D gene. CDR3 length: 13 residues. Germline assignment: CDR1 MNHEY and CDR2 SMNVEV (reference sequence). Trimming removed 3 bases from V and 2 bases from J, with 7 bases in between. The CDR3 spells CASSFGMQETQYF. In DNA form, the CDR3 reads TGTGCCAGCAGTTTCGGTATGCAAGAGACCCAGTACTTC.

This sequence joins TRBV29-1 and TRBJ2-2; TRBD2 agrees at 8 bases. The V gene's germline CDR1 is SQVTM and CDR2 ANQGSEA. Unmatched junction bases numbered 7, after V lost 5 bases and J lost 2 bases. This CDR3 has 15 residues. The CDR3 DNA sequence: TGCAGCGTTTTCTCCGGGACTAGAAACACCGGGGAGCTGTTTTTT. Protein sequence: CSVFSGTRNTGELFF.

This clonotype has at least ten counts. The chain joins TRBV27 to TRBJ2-3; 8 nucleotides agree with TRBD2. Trimming took 6 bases from V and 5 from J; bases not matched to a gene: 7. CDR1 MNHEY and CDR2 SMNVEV come from the germline V gene (reference sequence). The CDR3 is 14 amino acids. The CDR3 DNA sequence: TGTGCCAGCAGCTCCAGGACTAGCCGAGATACGCAGTATTTT. Protein sequence: CASSSRTSRDTQYF.

In this sample, this clonotype turned up a few times. The rearrangement joins TRBV11-2 to TRBJ2-5; 7 nucleotides line up with TRBD1. Germline loops: CDR1 SGHAT, CDR2 FQNNGV. This CDR3 contains 17 residues. V shed 5 bases, J shed 5 bases, and the junction held 17 bases outside the gene matches. In DNA, the CDR3 is TGTGCCAGCAGCCCTAGGACCCGACAGGGCAATATGGAGACCCAGTACTTC. Protein product: CASSPRTRQGNMETQYF. The full variable domain, with the rest looked up from reference TRBV11-2 and TRBJ2-5, is EAGVAQSPRYKIIEKRQSVAFWCNPISGHATLYWYQQILGQGPKLLIQFQNNGVVDDSQLPKDRFSAERLKGVDSTLKIQPAKLEDSAVYLCASSPRTRQGNMETQYFGPGTRLLVL.

The genes are TRBV4-3 and TRBJ1-1; unclear D gene. V was clipped by 4 bases and J by 0 bases, with 6 bases between them. This CDR3 spans 13 amino acids. CDR1 LGHNA and CDR2 YSLEER come from the germline V gene. CDR3 loop: CASSRRLNTEAFF. The CDR3 DNA is TGCGCCAGCAGCCGTCGATTGAACACTGAAGCTTTCTTT.

This clonotype was counted only a few times. J is TRBJ1-5 and V is TRBV7-3; D remains unclear. Germline CDR1 is SGHTA and CDR2 is FQGTGA. This CDR3 comprises 13 residues. V lost 5 bases and J 4 bases, leaving 9 bases between the germline ends. The CDR3 DNA follows: TGTGCCAGCAGCCCCGGGCGGAATCAGCCCCAGCATTTT. Its translation is CASSPGRNQPQHF.

This clonotype was seen a handful of times. This rearrangement joins TRBV5-6 to TRBJ2-1; D gene uncertain. The CDR3 spans 13 residues. Germline V gene lookup returns CDR1 SGHDT and CDR2 YYEEEE. The V end lost 1 base, the J end lost 6 bases, and 8 bases lay between the germline ends. The CDR3 spells CASSLFRFNEQFF. CDR3 nucleotides: TGTGCCAGCAGCTTGTTTCGGTTCAATGAGCAGTTCTTC.

Many counts were recorded for this clonotype. V and J are TRBV6-5 and TRBJ1-3, with D possibly matching TRBD1 (6 bases). The ends were cut back, 0 bases at V and 1 base at J, with 13 bases in the middle. CDR1 and CDR2 (germline): MNHEY, SVGAGI. CDR3 length: 17 amino acids. This chain's CDR3 is CASSYSNREFSGNTIYF. The DNA of the CDR3 is TGTGCCAGCAGTTACTCGAACAGGGAGTTTTCTGGAAACACCATATATTTT.

The table lists this clonotype with a few counts. J is TRBJ1-1 and V is TRBV2; D is unresolved. Per germline, CDR1 SNHLY and CDR2 FYNNEI. With 2 bases removed from V and 1 base from J, the gap between germline ends came to 5 bases. The CDR3 length is 13 residues. CDR3 sequence reads: CASSERQNTEAFF. The CDR3 DNA is TGTGCCAGCAGTGAACGACAGAACACTGAAGCTTTCTTT.

There are a few counts of this clonotype. The chain is built from TRBV2 and TRBJ2-3; 7 nucleotides align to TRBD2. The V gene's germline CDR1 is SNHLY and CDR2 FYNNEI. This CDR3 region has 19 residues. V shed 2 bases, J shed 0 bases, and the junction held 14 bases outside the gene matches. CDR3 region: CASSEWSSGSITSTDTQYF. The CDR3 nucleotides read TGTGCCAGCAGTGAATGGTCTAGCGGAAGCATCACTAGCACAGATACGCAGTATTTT. Full variable domain (rest looked up from reference TRBV2 and TRBJ2-3): EPEVTQTPSHQVTQMGQEVILRCVPISNHLYFYWYRQILGQKVEFLVSFYNNEISEKSEIFDDQFSVERPDGSNFTLKIRSTKLEDSAMYFCASSEWSSGSITSTDTQYFGPGTRLTVL.

The chain recombines TRBV7-9 with TRBJ2-5; 8 bases map to TRBD1. The J segment lost 0 bases and the V segment lost 5 bases, leaving 5 bases of the junction unmatched. CDR3 length equals 15 residues. Germline V gene sequence: CDR1 SEHNR, CDR2 FQNEAQ (reference sequence). CDR3 nucleotides: TGTGCCAGCAGCCGGACAGGGTGGTACCAAGAGACCCAGTACTTC. It codes for CASSRTGWYQETQYF.

This chain joins TRBV11-2 and TRBJ2-4, with 7 bases fitting TRBD1. CDR1 is SGHAT and CDR2 is FQNNGV in the germline V gene. The CDR3 is 17 residues long. Trimming took 3 bases from V and 0 from J; bases not matched to a gene: 8. The CDR3 region has the DNA TGTGCCAGCAGCTTGTATACGGGACAGACAGCCAAAAACATTCAGTACTTC. Amino acids: CASSLYTGQTAKNIQYF.

The chain carries TRBV7-2 and TRBJ2-7; 8 bases line up with TRBD2. Germline V gene lookup returns CDR1 SGHTA and CDR2 FQGNSA. Unmatched junction bases numbered 4, after V lost 3 bases and J lost 3 bases. The CDR3 loop spans 14 amino acids. The CDR3 DNA is TGTGCCAGCAGCTTTAGCGGGATCAGCTACGAGCAGTACTTC. Protein sequence: CASSFSGISYEQYF.

CDR3 coding DNA: TGTGCCACCAGCAGAGAACCAGTAATCTACGAGCAGTACTTC. This codes for CATSREPVIYEQYF. This chain uses TRBV15 with TRBJ2-7; no clear D. From germline, CDR1 is LNHNV and CDR2 YYDKDF (reference sequence). This CDR3 spans 14 amino acids. V shed 0 bases and J shed 3 bases, with 9 bases lying between them. Complete variable domain (other parts from reference TRBV15 and TRBJ2-7): DAMVIQNPRYQVTQFGKPVTLSCSQTLNHNVMYWYQQKSSQAPKLLFHYYDKDFNNEADTPDNFQSRRPNTSFCFLDIRSPGLGDTAMYLCATSREPVIYEQYFGPGTRLTVT.

This clonotype was observed at least ten times. CDR3 amino acids: CASSPVDRVNGYTF. Here the CDR3 DNA reads TGTGCCAGCAGCCCCGTAGACAGGGTGAATGGCTACACCTTC. The chain employs TRBV14 and TRBJ1-2; 7 nucleotides agree with TRBD1. Germline assignment: CDR1 SGHDN and CDR2 FVKESK. The junction had 8 bases not matched to a gene; V was cut back by 4 bases and J by 6 bases. The CDR3 runs 14 residues. Drawing the rest from reference TRBV14 and TRBJ1-2, the complete variable domain is EAGVTQFPSHSVIEKGQTVTLRCDPISGHDNLYWYRRVMGKEIKFLLHFVKESKQDESGMPNNRFLAERTGGTYSTLKVQPAELEDSGVYFCASSPVDRVNGYTFGSGTRLTVV.

This clonotype was seen many times. The chain is built from TRBV29-1 and TRBJ2-1; no clear D gene. This CDR3 spans 16 amino acids. Per the germline V gene, CDR1 is SQVTM and CDR2 is ANQGSEA. V lost 3 bases and J lost 0, with 15 bases in between. The CDR3 DNA is TGCAGCGTTGATGGGGTAACGGAAAGCTCCTACAATGAGCAGTTCTTC. Residues: CSVDGVTESSYNEQFF.

This clonotype was seen a handful of times. V gene TRBV10-1 combines with J gene TRBJ1-3; no clear D. This CDR3 contains 11 residues. Looked up from germline, CDR1 is WNHNN and CDR2 is SYGVQD (reference sequence). Trimming pared 9 bases from V and 1 base from J, leaving 4 bases between. The CDR3 DNA is TGCGCCAGTAAATCTGGAAACACCATATATTTT. It encodes CASKSGNTIYF.

This clonotype was seen a few times. Here the CDR3 reads CATLTQGSSYNEQFF. The CDR3 DNA follows: TGTGCCACCTTAACACAGGGCAGCTCCTACAATGAGCAGTTCTTC. The chain has TRBV12-3 or TRBV12-4 and TRBJ2-1, with a weak D call TRBD1 (6 bases). The length of the CDR3 is 15 residues. The V gene lost 10 bases and the J gene lost 0 bases, with 16 bases spanning the gap.

Only a few counts were recorded for this clonotype. The chain employs TRBV18 and TRBJ1-2; D gene ambiguous. Germline V gene lookup returns CDR1 KGHSH and CDR2 LQKENI. The CDR3 consists of 14 residues. V lost 0 bases and J lost 0, with 5 bases in between. CDR3 coding DNA: TGTGCCAGCTCACCACCGCGGGCTAACTATGGCTACACCTTC. Translation: CASSPPRANYGYTF.

The chain combines TRBV29-1 with TRBJ2-1, with 8 bases aligning to TRBD2. The CDR3 covers 17 residues. CDR1 and CDR2 from the germline V gene are SQVTM and ANQGSEA. V gave up 2 bases and J gave up 0 bases; unmatched junction bases: 9. The CDR3 DNA reads as TGCAGCGTTGAACTACCGCGCGGGGGGAGCTCCTACAATGAGCAGTTCTTC. Translation: CSVELPRGGSSYNEQFF.

The chain employs TRBV6-2 or TRBV6-3 and TRBJ2-7; no clear D gene. Trimming pared 5 bases from V and 4 bases from J, leaving 15 bases between. Germline V gene data show CDR1 as MNHEY and CDR2 as SVGEGT. The CDR3 sequence is 14 residues long. The CDR3 DNA is TGTGCCAGCAGTCGCCTCCATGTGGGTTACGAGCAGTACTTC. This gives the protein CASSRLHVGYEQYF.

This clonotype was seen a few times. This chain links TRBV29-1 with TRBJ1-5; TRBD1 agrees at 9 bases. The CDR3 is 14 residues long. Germline loops: CDR1 SQVTM, CDR2 ANQGSEA. The V gene end was trimmed by 4 bases and the J gene end by 7 bases; junction bases not matched to a gene: 8. The CDR3 region is CSVVRDRDRQPQHF. In DNA, the CDR3 is TGCAGCGTTGTGAGGGACAGGGATAGGCAGCCCCAGCATTTT.

This clonotype occurred a few times. This chain links TRBV11-2 with TRBJ2-3, with TRBD2 matching 13 bases. V lost 5 bases, J lost 8 bases, and 10 bases stayed unmatched. Germline-derived CDR1 and CDR2 are SGHAT and FQNNGV. This CDR3 is built from 16 residues. CDR3 nucleotide sequence: TGTGCCAGCAGCCCGGACGGACTAGCGGGAGAGGGTACGCAGTATTTT. It yields the protein CASSPDGLAGEGTQYF.

The CDR3 region has the DNA TGTGCCAGCGGACCCTCGCGGGGATACAATGAGCAGTTCTTC. Translation: CASGPSRGYNEQFF. V is TRBV5-4 and J is TRBJ2-1; D possibly corresponds to TRBD2 (6 bases). The CDR3 runs 14 residues. Germline V CDR1 and CDR2: SGHNT, YYREEE (reference sequence). Trimming stripped 7 bases from V and 4 bases from J, with 15 bases between.